Following are 10 T cell receptor beta chains from one sample sequenced in a study of blood T cell repertoires in COVID-19. The table came from immunoSEQ multiplex PCR; TCRdb's copy has only in-frame clones and leaves some out. The data contain roughly 250,000 clones, approximately 85% of them singletons. The sequenced sample was peripheral blood. These receptors were obtained from a woman in her sixties or seventies with active or convalescent COVID-19.

V is TRBV6-5 and J is TRBJ1-2; no clear D. V was cut by 6 bases and J by 4 bases, with 9 bases left in between. Germline lookup yields CDR1 MNHEY and CDR2 SVGAGI. The CDR3 totals 12 residues. CDR3 DNA sequence: TGTGCCAGCAGGGACTTACCCTATGGCTACACCTTC. This translates into CASRDLPYGYTF.

The J gene is TRBJ2-7, the V gene TRBV15, with 8 positions matching TRBD1. Trimming at V came to 4 bases and at J to 2 bases, leaving 10 bases not matched to a gene. Germline loops: CDR1 LNHNV, CDR2 YYDKDF (reference sequence). CDR3 length: 16 amino acids. In DNA, the CDR3 is TGTGCCACCAGCACCGATAAACAGGGGGATCCCTACGAGCAGTACTTC. Translated, it gives CATSTDKQGDPYEQYF.

The chain uses TRBV24-1 and TRBJ2-5; 9 bases fit TRBD1. Unmatched junction bases numbered 23, after V lost 7 bases and J lost 3 bases. Germline V gene lookup returns CDR1 KGHDR and CDR2 SFDVKD. This CDR3 contains 20 residues. The CDR3 DNA follows: TGTGCCACCAGGCCGTTTGGACAGGGGTTATGTATTTTTTGGGAAGAGACCCAGTACTTC. Translation: CATRPFGQGLCIFWEETQYF.

The chain carries TRBV2 and TRBJ2-5, with D possibly matching TRBD1 (6 bases). Germline values: CDR1 SNHLY, CDR2 FYNNEI. This CDR3 is 13 amino acids long. The V end was cut by 5 bases, the J end by 7 bases, with 14 bases between. The CDR3 is CASSKQGWGTQYF. In nucleotides, the CDR3 is TGTGCCAGCAGTAAACAGGGTTGGGGGACCCAGTACTTC.

The gene calls are TRBV7-6 and TRBJ1-1; TRBD1 agrees at 9 bases. With V trimmed by 5 bases and J by 1 base, 8 bases remained unmatched. CDR3 length equals 16 residues. The germline V gene has CDR1 SGHVS and CDR2 FNYEAQ. CDR3 loop: CASSPTGGIGNTEAFF. The CDR3 coding sequence is TGTGCCAGCAGCCCTACAGGGGGCATCGGGAACACTGAAGCTTTCTTT.

The rearrangement uses TRBV24-1 and TRBJ2-3, with D possibly matching TRBD2 (7 bases). Germline lookup yields CDR1 KGHDR and CDR2 SFDVKD. Trimming took 12 bases from V and 9 from J, leaving 21 bases between them. The CDR3 extends over 13 amino acids. In nucleotides, the CDR3 is TGTGCCGTAAGCCGGGGGGCAATCGAGACGCAGTATTTT. It specifies CAVSRGAIETQYF.

This clone was observed a handful of times. The CDR3 coding sequence is TGCGCCAGCAGCAAAGGACAGGAAACCTGGGGGAAACTGTTTTTT. Translated, it gives CASSKGQETWGKLFF. J is TRBJ1-4 and V is TRBV10-1; 7 nucleotides agree with TRBD1. CDR3 length equals 15 residues. CDR1 and CDR2 from the germline V gene are WNHNN and SYGVQD (reference sequence). After removal of 6 bases from V and 11 bases from J, the junction contained 15 bases not matched to a gene.

Only a few counts were recorded for this clone. In nucleotides, the CDR3 is TGTGCCACCAGCAGAGATCAGGGCTCTGGGGCCAACGTCCTGACTTTC. This codes for CATSRDQGSGANVLTF. This chain uses TRBV15 with TRBJ2-6, with D maybe TRBD1 (5 bases). V was shortened by 0 bases and J by 0 bases, with 6 bases between the two germline ends. Germline V gene lookup returns CDR1 LNHNV and CDR2 YYDKDF (reference sequence). The length of the CDR3 is 16 residues.

The sample holds one count of this clone. This chain joins TRBV3-1 (or the pseudogene TRBV3-2) and TRBJ1-5; D gene uncertain. The CDR3 sequence is 16 residues long. Germline V gene data show CDR1 as LGHDT and CDR2 as YNNKEL (reference sequence). V was shortened by 3 bases and J by 0 bases, with 12 bases between the two germline ends. The CDR3 DNA is TGTGCCAGCAGCCAGGGCCTTTTTCTTAGCAATCAGCCCCAGCATTTT. Encoded protein: CASSQGLFLSNQPQHF.

This chain links TRBV18 with TRBJ2-2; D not resolved. Germline V gives CDR1 KGHSH, CDR2 LQKENI. There are 15 residues in the CDR3. Trimming removed 1 base from V and 1 base from J, with 7 bases in between. CDR3 in amino acids: CASSPQQVNTGELFF. The CDR3 DNA follows: TGTGCCAGCTCACCACAGCAGGTGAACACCGGGGAGCTGTTTTTT. Full variable domain (remainder filled in from reference TRBV18 and TRBJ2-2): NAGVMQNPRHLVRRRGQEARLRCSPMKGHSHVYWYRQLPEEGLKFMVYLQKENIIDESGMPKERFSAEFPKEGPSILRIQQVVRGDSAAYFCASSPQQVNTGELFFGEGSRLTVL.